Listed below are T cell receptor beta chains from one sample, sequenced in a study of blood T cell repertoires in COVID-19. The repertoire was sequenced with immunoSEQ multiplex PCR; TCRdb's copy has only in-frame clones and lacks some. This sample has 350,000 to 450,000 clones; about nine tenths occur once, and the top ten carry roughly 0.9%. Input material: PBMCs or T cells enriched from blood (not recorded which). All receptors derive from a woman in her thirties or forties who had been exposed to COVID-19. Both conserved end residues are trimmed from each CDR3.

j_gene,v_gene,CDR3aa
TRBJ1-2,TRBV9,ASSGHRESGYT
TRBJ1-3,TRBV5-1,ASSLGTRSGSGNTIY
TRBJ2-1,TRBV27,ASSLGQGFDEQF
TRBJ1-1,TRBV19,ASSILGQGLRAF
TRBJ1-1,TRBV5-4,ASIVQGKNTEAF
TRBJ1-2,TRBV30,AWSLPRLVLYGYT
TRBJ2-7,TRBV7-6,ASSFAILPGEYYEQY
TRBJ2-7,TRBV6-1,ASSEVKAGKNEQY
TRBJ2-3,TRBV5-4,ASSAQVLGDTQY
TRBJ1-1,TRBV7-9,ASGQALGGGMNTEAF
TRBJ2-7,TRBV5-1,ASSREGSYEQY
TRBJ2-1,TRBV15,ATSRGPGLAGVISYNEQF
TRBJ1-6,TRBV7-2,ASSLESNYNSPLH
TRBJ1-1,TRBV19,ASSIASGPNTEAF
TRBJ2-7,TRBV5-4,ASSLGEKRGSYEQY
TRBJ1-1,TRBV3-1/TRBV3-2,ASSLMIRQEAF